These 31 T cell receptor beta chains share one sample of origin, sequenced in a study of OX40 agonist ivuxolimab in advanced cancers. Sequenced by immunoSEQ multiplex PCR; TCRdb stores in-frame clones only, minus some. Seen here are 45,000 to 50,000 clones, approximately 86% observed once, and the top ten hold roughly 49%. The material was CD4+ or CD8+ T cells sorted from blood, obtained in a trial of the OX40 agonist ivuxolimab. These receptors were taken from an adult with an advanced solid tumor such as melanoma, head and neck, liver or kidney cancer.

DNA for the CDR3: TGCGCCAGCAGCCCCGGACAGGGGGCGTATCCCCATGGCTACACCTTC. As protein: CASSPGQGAYPHGYTF. The V call is TRBV5-1, the J call TRBJ1-2; the match to TRBD1 covers 11 bases. Germline CDR1 reads SGHRS; CDR2 reads YFSETQ. With V trimmed by 4 bases and J by 6 bases, 11 bases remained unmatched. The CDR3 loop spans 16 amino acids. Filled out from reference TRBV5-1 and TRBJ1-2, the complete variable domain reads KAGVTQTPRYLIKTRGQQVTLSCSPISGHRSVSWYQQTPGQGLQFLFEYFSETQRNKGNFPGRFSGRQFSNSRSEMNVSTLELGDSALYLCASSPGQGAYPHGYTFGSGTRLTVV.

The chain uses TRBV7-3 and TRBJ2-5, with 8 bases identical to TRBD1. Per the germline V gene, CDR1 is SGHTA and CDR2 is FQGTGA. V trimming: 5 bases; J trimming: 4 bases; junction bases outside the gene matches: 6. This CDR3 comprises 14 residues. CDR3 coding DNA: TGTGCCAGCAGCCAGACAGGGGATGCAGAGACCCAGTACTTC. This gives the protein CASSQTGDAETQYF.

V usage is TRBV4-3 and J usage is TRBJ1-1; possible D gene TRBD1, 5 bases. The length of the CDR3 is 15 residues. Trimming left V 0 bases short and J 5 bases short, with 13 bases between. CDR1 is LGHNA and CDR2 is YSLEER in the germline V gene. Written as DNA, the CDR3 is TGCGCCAGCAGCCAAGAAAGGGGCGGGTGGACTGAAGCTTTCTTT. Its translation: CASSQERGGWTEAFF.

The chain carries TRBV6-5 and TRBJ2-3, with 9 positions matching TRBD2. CDR1 MNHEY and CDR2 SVGAGI come from the germline V gene. V lost 0 bases to trimming and J lost 6 bases; unmatched junction nucleotides: 7. This CDR3 spans 16 amino acids. The CDR3 loop is CASSYSRLAGWDTQYF. DNA for the CDR3: TGTGCCAGCAGTTACTCAAGGCTAGCGGGGTGGGATACGCAGTATTTT.

The CDR3 DNA reads as TGTGCCTGGAAGACTGACAGGGGGCGGGGTGAAAAACTGTTTTTT. Its translation: CAWKTDRGRGEKLFF. This sequence joins TRBV30 and TRBJ1-4; the match to TRBD1 covers 10 bases. The V gene's germline CDR1 is GTSNPN and CDR2 SVGIG (reference sequence). With 4 bases clipped from V and 7 bases from J, the junction kept 9 bases outside the gene matches. The CDR3 has 15 residues.

The rearrangement links TRBV27 to TRBJ2-3; D not resolved. Deletions cut 7 bases from V and 2 bases from J, with 16 bases between. The CDR3 contains 15 residues. Germline V gene sequence: CDR1 MNHEY, CDR2 SMNVEV (reference sequence). This CDR3 reads CASTQNSFYTDTQYF. CDR3 in DNA: TGTGCCAGCACCCAAAACTCATTTTACACAGATACGCAGTATTTT.

The chain employs TRBV7-2 and TRBJ2-4; D gene unclear. The ends were cut back, 1 base at V and 5 bases at J, with 6 bases in the middle. This CDR3 comprises 13 residues. Germline CDR1 SGHTA, CDR2 FQGNSA. In DNA, the CDR3 is TGTGCCAGCAGCTTAGGCCCAGAAAACATTCAGTACTTC. As protein: CASSLGPENIQYF.

The chain couples TRBV27 to TRBJ2-7; D is perhaps TRBD1 (5 bases). The CDR3 is made up of 14 amino acids. The V end lost 3 bases, the J end lost 2 bases, and 11 bases lay between the germline ends. CDR1 and CDR2 from the germline V gene are MNHEY and SMNVEV (reference sequence). This CDR3 reads CASSFNGAAYEQYF. The CDR3 DNA follows: TGTGCCAGCAGTTTTAATGGGGCGGCCTACGAGCAGTACTTC.

The rearrangement joins TRBV19 to TRBJ2-6; D perhaps matches TRBD1 (6 bases). CDR3 length: 16 amino acids. Trimming took 5 bases from V and 1 from J, leaving 12 bases between them. In germline, CDR1 is LNHDA, CDR2 SQIVND (reference sequence). The CDR3 nucleotides read TGTGCCAGTAGTGGTGGTACAGGGTCTGGGGCCAACGTCCTGACTTTC. Translated, it gives CASSGGTGSGANVLTF.

This clone was recorded once. The rearrangement links TRBV19 to TRBJ2-3; TRBD2 might be the D (5 bases). The V gene's germline CDR1 is LNHDA and CDR2 SQIVND (reference sequence). This CDR3 comprises 12 residues. V lost 3 bases to trimming and J lost 6 bases, with 7 bases between them. CDR3 protein: CASSISADTQYF. In DNA, the CDR3 is TGTGCCAGTAGTATTAGCGCCGATACGCAGTATTTT.

The J gene is TRBJ2-5, the V gene TRBV5-1; D is undetermined. V lost 2 bases and J lost 5, with 13 bases in between. The length of the CDR3 is 14 residues. CDR1 is SGHRS and CDR2 is YFSETQ in the germline V gene. CDR3 region: CASSFRAEGETQYF. CDR3 DNA sequence: TGCGCCAGCAGCTTCCGGGCGGAAGGGGAGACCCAGTACTTC.

This chain uses TRBV5-1 with TRBJ2-7; weak D call: TRBD2 (6 bases). The V and J ends lost 4 bases and 1 base respectively, with 18 bases between them. CDR1 and CDR2 (germline): SGHRS, YFSETQ. This CDR3 spans 16 amino acids. DNA of the CDR3: TGCGCCAGCAGCGGGGGGTCCTGGAGGAATTCCTACGAGCAGTACTTC. Residues: CASSGGSWRNSYEQYF.

J is TRBJ2-7 and V is TRBV5-1; 8 bases match TRBD2. The CDR3 contains 14 residues. Germline V gene sequence: CDR1 SGHRS, CDR2 YFSETQ. Unmatched junction bases numbered 2, after V lost 0 bases and J lost 3 bases. Here the CDR3 reads CASSLERGNYEQYF. Written as DNA, the CDR3 is TGCGCCAGCAGCTTGGAGCGGGGGAACTACGAGCAGTACTTC.

The rearrangement joins TRBV28 to TRBJ1-2, with 7 bases matching TRBD1. V dropped 9 bases and J dropped 5; count of bases not matched to a gene: 9. Germline lookup yields CDR1 MDHEN and CDR2 SYDVKM. This CDR3 spans 13 amino acids. CDR3 sequence (DNA): TGTGCCAGTAGACAGGGTGTTGCGTATGGCTACACCTTC. Translating it yields CASRQGVAYGYTF.

The chain carries TRBV18 and TRBJ2-5; no firm D call. Trimming stripped 4 bases from V and 1 base from J, with 22 bases between. The V gene's germline CDR1 is KGHSH and CDR2 LQKENI. The CDR3 loop spans 18 amino acids. For the CDR3, the DNA is TGTGCCAGCTCACGCGACATTCAGGTTTCTCTCACCCAAGAGACCCAGTACTTC. It encodes CASSRDIQVSLTQETQYF.

This clone has more than one count but fewer than ten. This sequence joins TRBV15 and TRBJ2-6; D gene uncertain. The CDR3 extends over 15 amino acids. V lost 3 bases, J lost 0 bases, and 6 bases lay in between. CDR1 LNHNV and CDR2 YYDKDF come from the germline V gene (reference sequence). The CDR3 loop reads CATSREGSGANVLTF. CDR3 bases: TGTGCCACCAGCAGGGAAGGCTCTGGGGCCAACGTCCTGACTTTC.

The chain joins TRBV29-1 to TRBJ2-1; TRBD2 aligns across 15 bases. Trimming at V came to 5 bases and at J to 7 bases, leaving 12 bases not matched to a gene. Germline loops: CDR1 SQVTM, CDR2 ANQGSEA. The CDR3 loop spans 17 amino acids. The CDR3, as DNA: TGCAGCGTTCCCGGGACTAGCGGGGGGCTGGCGGGGAATGAGCAGTTCTTC. Protein product: CSVPGTSGGLAGNEQFF.

The chain carries TRBV27 and TRBJ2-1, with 7 positions matching TRBD2. The CDR3 sequence is 15 residues long. Germline V CDR1 and CDR2: MNHEY, SMNVEV (reference sequence). V was clipped by 3 bases and J by 9 bases; unmatched bases: 11. As DNA, the CDR3 is TGTGCCAGCAGTTTTTGGGCGGGAGAAGGCGTTGAGCAGTTCTTC. It encodes CASSFWAGEGVEQFF.

The rearrangement links TRBV7-9 to TRBJ2-1; TRBD2 matches at 8 bases. Trimming took 0 bases from V and 5 from J; bases not matched to a gene: 6. Germline V gives CDR1 SEHNR, CDR2 FQNEAQ (reference sequence). The CDR3 covers 16 residues. The CDR3 is CASSLARGALHNEQFF. Written as DNA, the CDR3 is TGTGCCAGCAGCTTAGCGCGGGGGGCCCTCCACAATGAGCAGTTCTTC.

The chain couples TRBV7-3 to TRBJ2-3; 7 nucleotides match TRBD2. The J segment lost 1 base and the V segment lost 5 bases, leaving 6 bases of the junction unmatched. This CDR3 is built from 15 residues. The germline CDR1 and CDR2 sequences are SGHTA and FQGTGA. The CDR3 nucleotides are TGTGCCAGCAGCCCCGACAGCGGGGGCACAGATACGCAGTATTTT. Its protein is CASSPDSGGTDTQYF.

The rearrangement links TRBV7-9 to TRBJ2-6, with TRBD1 matching over 7 bases. The trim removed 5 bases at V and 4 bases at J, leaving 8 bases unmatched. This CDR3 comprises 16 residues. The germline CDR1 and CDR2 sequences are SEHNR and FQNEAQ (reference sequence). CDR3 nucleotides: TGTGCCAGCAGCGCCCGACAGGGAACCGGGGCCAACGTCCTGACTTTC. This sequence encodes CASSARQGTGANVLTF.

This clone was found once. The CDR3 loop reads CASNDHVLSEQFF. CDR3 in DNA: TGTGCCAGTAACGATCATGTACTTAGCGAGCAGTTCTTC. The chain couples TRBV19 to TRBJ2-1; D gene ambiguous. Trimming took off 7 bases at V and 10 bases at J, with 17 bases between the two ends. Germline CDR1 reads LNHDA; CDR2 reads SQIVND (reference sequence). CDR3 size: 13 residues.

The chain is built from TRBV28 and TRBJ2-2, with a weak D call TRBD1 (6 bases). This CDR3 is built from 16 residues. Germline loops: CDR1 MDHEN, CDR2 SYDVKM. V was shortened by 1 base and J by 6 bases, with 15 bases between the two germline ends. CDR3 nucleotide sequence: TGTGCCAGCAGTTTATCAACCGAACAGGGTTCCGGGGAGCTGTTTTTT. This sequence encodes CASSLSTEQGSGELFF.

V and J are TRBV23-1 and TRBJ2-5; 8 bases are a match to TRBD1. TRBV23-1 is assigned to the ORF class and has an uncertain function. V was clipped by 2 bases and J by 3 bases; unmatched bases: 8. The CDR3 runs 16 residues. The CDR3 bases are TGCGCCAGCAGTCAACCTGGGGAGACAGGGGAAGAGACCCAGTACTTC. Its protein is CASSQPGETGEETQYF.

The genes are TRBV19 and TRBJ1-2; 10 positions match TRBD1. Trimming removed 1 base from V and 4 bases from J; junction bases left unmatched: 6. CDR1 and CDR2 from the germline V gene are LNHDA and SQIVND (reference sequence). The CDR3 is 16 residues long. The CDR3 region has the DNA TGTGCCAGTAGTATAGGACCGGGACAGGGGTCCTATGGCTACACCTTC. It translates to CASSIGPGQGSYGYTF.

The genes are TRBV6-5 and TRBJ2-3; 10 bases line up with TRBD2. The J segment lost 5 bases and the V segment lost 4 bases, leaving 6 bases of the junction unmatched. The CDR3 is 15 residues long. The germline V gene has CDR1 MNHEY and CDR2 SVGAGI. Here the CDR3 DNA reads TGTGCCAGCAGTTTCACTAGCGGGGAGGGAGATACGCAGTATTTT. It encodes CASSFTSGEGDTQYF.

This rearrangement joins TRBV4-1 to TRBJ2-7, with 8 bases lining up with TRBD1. V was pared by 0 bases and J by 2 bases, with 0 bases of the junction left unmatched. The CDR3 has 14 residues. Germline lookup yields CDR1 MGHRA and CDR2 YSYEKL. CDR3 region: CASSQETGAYEQYF. The CDR3 DNA is TGCGCCAGCAGCCAAGAGACAGGGGCCTACGAGCAGTACTTC.

This clone was picked up a small number of times. This sequence joins TRBV11-3 and TRBJ2-7; no reliable D call. The V gene lost 1 base and the J gene lost 4 bases, with 8 bases spanning the gap. The CDR3 extends over 13 amino acids. From germline, CDR1 is SGHNT and CDR2 YENEEA. Here the CDR3 DNA reads TGTGCCAGCAGCTTAGGGTTGGGATACGAGCAGTACTTC. This encodes CASSLGLGYEQYF.

The chain recombines TRBV19 with TRBJ2-3; D might be TRBD1 (5 bases). Germline loops: CDR1 LNHDA, CDR2 SQIVND (reference sequence). V was shortened by 3 bases and J by 3 bases, with 10 bases between the two germline ends. The CDR3 contains 14 residues. CDR3 bases: TGTGCCAGTAGTATGGGCCCAGGGACAGATACGCAGTATTTT. Residues: CASSMGPGTDTQYF.

The gene calls are TRBV10-3 and TRBJ1-3, with D perhaps matching TRBD1 (5 bases). Germline V gene data show CDR1 as ENHRY and CDR2 as SYGVKD. This CDR3 comprises 13 residues. The V end lost 7 bases, the J end lost 2 bases, and 9 bases lay between the germline ends. CDR3 DNA sequence: TGTGCCATCATGGAGGGGCCTGGAAACACCATATATTTT. This translates into CAIMEGPGNTIYF.

This chain connects TRBV29-1 to TRBJ2-7; 7 bases align to TRBD2. The germline CDR1 and CDR2 sequences are SQVTM and ANQGSEA. This CDR3 spans 16 amino acids. V lost 0 bases and J lost 6; bases outside the gene matches: 14. CDR3 amino acids: CSVEDRGGTRGGEQYF. The CDR3 DNA reads TGCAGCGTTGAAGATCGGGGAGGGACGAGGGGAGGCGAGCAGTACTTC.